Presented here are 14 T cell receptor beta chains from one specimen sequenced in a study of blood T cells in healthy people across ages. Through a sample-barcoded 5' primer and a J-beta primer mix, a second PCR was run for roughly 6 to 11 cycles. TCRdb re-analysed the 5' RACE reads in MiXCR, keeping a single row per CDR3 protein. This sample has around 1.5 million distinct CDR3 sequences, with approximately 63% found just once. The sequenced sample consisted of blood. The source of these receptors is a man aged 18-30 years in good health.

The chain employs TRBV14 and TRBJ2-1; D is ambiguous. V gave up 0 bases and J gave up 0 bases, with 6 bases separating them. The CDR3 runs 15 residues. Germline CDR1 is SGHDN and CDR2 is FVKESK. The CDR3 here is CASSQDAGSYNEQFF. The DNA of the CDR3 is TGTGCCAGCAGCCAAGACGCTGGCTCCTACAATGAGCAGTTCTTC. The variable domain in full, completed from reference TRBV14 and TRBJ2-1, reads EAGVTQFPSHSVIEKGQTVTLRCDPISGHDNLYWYRRVMGKEIKFLLHFVKESKQDESGMPNNRFLAERTGGTYSTLKVQPAELEDSGVYFCASSQDAGSYNEQFFGPGTRLTVL.

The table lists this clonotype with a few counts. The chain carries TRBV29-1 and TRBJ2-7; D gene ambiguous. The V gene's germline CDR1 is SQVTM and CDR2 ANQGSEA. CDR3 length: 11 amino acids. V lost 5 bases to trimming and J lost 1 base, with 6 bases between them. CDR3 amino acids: CSVLASYEQYF. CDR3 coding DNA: TGCAGCGTTCTTGCATCCTACGAGCAGTACTTC.

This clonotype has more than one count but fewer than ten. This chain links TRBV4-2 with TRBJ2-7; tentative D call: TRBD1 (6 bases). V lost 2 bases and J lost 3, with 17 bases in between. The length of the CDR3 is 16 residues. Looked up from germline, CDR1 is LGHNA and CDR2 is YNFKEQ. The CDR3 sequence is CASSQNLGSGDYEQYF. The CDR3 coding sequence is TGTGCCAGCAGCCAAAACCTCGGGTCAGGGGACTACGAGCAGTACTTC.

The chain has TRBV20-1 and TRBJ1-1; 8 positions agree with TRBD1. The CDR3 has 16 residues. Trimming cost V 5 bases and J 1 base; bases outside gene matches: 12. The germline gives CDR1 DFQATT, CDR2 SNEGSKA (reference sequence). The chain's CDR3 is CSAPRGQVRRNTEAFF. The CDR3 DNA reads TGCAGTGCTCCCCGGGGACAGGTACGAAGGAACACTGAAGCTTTCTTT.

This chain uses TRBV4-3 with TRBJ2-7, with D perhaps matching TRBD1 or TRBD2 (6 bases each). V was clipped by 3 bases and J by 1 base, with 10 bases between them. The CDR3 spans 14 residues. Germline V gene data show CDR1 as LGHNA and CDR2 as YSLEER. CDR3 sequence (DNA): TGCGCCAGCAGCCAGCGGGACAAATCCTACGAGCAGTACTTC. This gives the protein CASSQRDKSYEQYF.

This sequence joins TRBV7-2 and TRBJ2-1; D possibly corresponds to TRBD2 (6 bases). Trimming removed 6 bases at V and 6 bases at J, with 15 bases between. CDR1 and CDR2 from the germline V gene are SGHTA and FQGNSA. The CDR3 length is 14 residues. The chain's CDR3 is CASRISGYGNEQFF. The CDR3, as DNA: TGTGCCAGCAGAATTAGCGGCTACGGCAATGAGCAGTTCTTC.

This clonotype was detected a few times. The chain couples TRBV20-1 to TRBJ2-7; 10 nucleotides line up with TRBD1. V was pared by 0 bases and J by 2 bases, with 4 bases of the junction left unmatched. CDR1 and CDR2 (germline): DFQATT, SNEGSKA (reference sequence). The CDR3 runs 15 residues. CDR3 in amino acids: CSAREPGTGAYEQYF. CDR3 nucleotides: TGCAGTGCTAGAGAACCCGGGACAGGGGCCTACGAGCAGTACTTC.

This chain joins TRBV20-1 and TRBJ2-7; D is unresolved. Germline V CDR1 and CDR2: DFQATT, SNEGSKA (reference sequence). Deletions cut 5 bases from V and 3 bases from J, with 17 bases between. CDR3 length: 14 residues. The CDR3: CSASRAPLVYEQYF. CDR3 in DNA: TGCAGTGCTTCCCGGGCCCCACTTGTCTACGAGCAGTACTTC.

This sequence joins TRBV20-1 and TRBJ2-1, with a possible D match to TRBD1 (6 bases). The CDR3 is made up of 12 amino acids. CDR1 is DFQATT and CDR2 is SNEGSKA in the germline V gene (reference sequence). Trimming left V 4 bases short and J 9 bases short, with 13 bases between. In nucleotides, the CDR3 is TGCAGTGCTACCGGACAGAGCGGTGAGCAGTTCTTC. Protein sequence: CSATGQSGEQFF.

The DNA for the CDR3 is TGTGCCAGCAGCTCGCACGGGTCTTCCGCCTACGAGCAGTACTTC. It is translated as CASSSHGSSAYEQYF. The chain recombines TRBV7-9 with TRBJ2-7; D not certain. V lost 4 bases to trimming and J lost 2 bases, with 15 bases between them. Germline V lookup: CDR1 SEHNR, CDR2 FQNEAQ (reference sequence). The CDR3 spans 15 residues.

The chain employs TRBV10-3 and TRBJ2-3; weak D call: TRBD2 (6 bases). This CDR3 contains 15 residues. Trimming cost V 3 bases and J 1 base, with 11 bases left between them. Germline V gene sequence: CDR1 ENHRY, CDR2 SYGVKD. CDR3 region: CAISDGGGGTDTQYF. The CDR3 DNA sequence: TGTGCCATCAGTGATGGAGGCGGGGGCACAGATACGCAGTATTTT.

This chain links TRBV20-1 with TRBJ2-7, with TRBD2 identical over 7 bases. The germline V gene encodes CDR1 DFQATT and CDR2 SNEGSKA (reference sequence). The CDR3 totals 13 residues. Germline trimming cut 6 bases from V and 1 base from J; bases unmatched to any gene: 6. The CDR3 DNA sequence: TGCAGTGCCCCGGCGGGAGAGTCCTACGAGCAGTACTTC. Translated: CSAPAGESYEQYF.

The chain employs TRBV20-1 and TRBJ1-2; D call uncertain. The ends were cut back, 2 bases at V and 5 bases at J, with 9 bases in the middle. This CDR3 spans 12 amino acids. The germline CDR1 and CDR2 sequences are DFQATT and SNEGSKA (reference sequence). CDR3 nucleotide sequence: TGCAGTGCTAGACAGGCCGGGTATGGCTACACCTTC. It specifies CSARQAGYGYTF.

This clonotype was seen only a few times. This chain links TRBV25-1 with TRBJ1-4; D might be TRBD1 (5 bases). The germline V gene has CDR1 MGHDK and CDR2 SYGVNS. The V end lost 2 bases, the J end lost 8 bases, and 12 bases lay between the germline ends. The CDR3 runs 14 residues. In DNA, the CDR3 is TGTGCCAGCAGTGAAGGGGGTGGTGGAGAAAAACTGTTTTTT. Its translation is CASSEGGGGEKLFF. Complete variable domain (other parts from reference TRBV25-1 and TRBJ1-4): EADIYQTPRYLVIGTGKKITLECSQTMGHDKMYWYQQDPGMELHLIHYSYGVNSTEKGDLSSESTVSRIRTEHFPLTLESARPSHTSQYLCASSEGGGGEKLFFGSGTQLSVL.